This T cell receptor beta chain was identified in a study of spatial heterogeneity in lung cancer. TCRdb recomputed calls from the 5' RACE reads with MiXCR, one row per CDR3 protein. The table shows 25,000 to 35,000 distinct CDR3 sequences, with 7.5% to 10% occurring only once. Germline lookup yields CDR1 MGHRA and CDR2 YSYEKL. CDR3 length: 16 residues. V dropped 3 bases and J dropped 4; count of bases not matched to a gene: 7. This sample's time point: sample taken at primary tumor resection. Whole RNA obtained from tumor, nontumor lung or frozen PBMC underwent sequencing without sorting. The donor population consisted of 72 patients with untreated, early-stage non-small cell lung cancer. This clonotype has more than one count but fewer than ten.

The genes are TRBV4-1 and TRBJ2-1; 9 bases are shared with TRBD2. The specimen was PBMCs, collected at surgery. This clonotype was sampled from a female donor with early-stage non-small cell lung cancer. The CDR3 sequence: CASSHIAGVGYNEQFF. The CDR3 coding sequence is TGCGCCAGCAGCCATATAGCGGGAGTCGGGTACAATGAGCAGTTCTTC.